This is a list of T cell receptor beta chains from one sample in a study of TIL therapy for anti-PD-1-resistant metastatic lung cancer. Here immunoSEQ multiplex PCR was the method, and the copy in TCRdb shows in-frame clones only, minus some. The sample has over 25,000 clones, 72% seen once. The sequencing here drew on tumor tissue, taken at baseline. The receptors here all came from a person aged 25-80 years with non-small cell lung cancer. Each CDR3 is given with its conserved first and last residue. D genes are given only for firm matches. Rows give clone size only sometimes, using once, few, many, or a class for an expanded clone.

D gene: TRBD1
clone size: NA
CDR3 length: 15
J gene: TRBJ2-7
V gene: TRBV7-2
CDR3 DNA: TGTGCCAGCAGCACGGGACAGGGGGCTAGGTACGAGCAGTACTTC
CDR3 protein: CASSTGQGARYEQYF

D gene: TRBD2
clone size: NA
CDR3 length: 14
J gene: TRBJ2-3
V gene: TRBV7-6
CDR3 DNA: TGTGCCAGCTCCACCGCTAGCGGGGCACGCGACCAGTATTTT
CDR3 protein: CASSTASGARDQYF

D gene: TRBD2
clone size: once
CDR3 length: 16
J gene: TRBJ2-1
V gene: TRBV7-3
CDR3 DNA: TGTGCCAGCAGCTTATTGGGCGGGGGGGCCGTCAATGAGCAGTTCTTC
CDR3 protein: CASSLLGGGAVNEQFF

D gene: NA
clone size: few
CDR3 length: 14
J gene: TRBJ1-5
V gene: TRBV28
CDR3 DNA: TGTGCCAGCAGTACCGACAGTAAGCATCAGCCCCAGCATTTT
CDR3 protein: CASSTDSKHQPQHF

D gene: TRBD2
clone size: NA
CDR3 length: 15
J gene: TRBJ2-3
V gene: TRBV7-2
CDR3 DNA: TGTGCCAGCAGCTCCCGGGGGGGCGAGACAGATACGCAGTATTTT
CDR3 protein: CASSSRGGETDTQYF

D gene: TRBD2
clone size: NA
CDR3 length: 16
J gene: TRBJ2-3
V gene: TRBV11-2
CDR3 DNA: TGTGCCAGCAGCTTAGAGACTAGCACAAGCACAGATACGCAGTATTTT
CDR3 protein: CASSLETSTSTDTQYF

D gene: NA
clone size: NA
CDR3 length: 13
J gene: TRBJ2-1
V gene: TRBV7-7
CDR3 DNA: TGTGCCAGCAGCCCTTGGACGGACAATGAGCAGTTCTTC
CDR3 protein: CASSPWTDNEQFF

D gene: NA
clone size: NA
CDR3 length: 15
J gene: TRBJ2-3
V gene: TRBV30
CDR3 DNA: TGTGCCTGGAGCTTCGGTAGCCCCGATGGAGATACGCAGTATTTT
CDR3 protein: CAWSFGSPDGDTQYF

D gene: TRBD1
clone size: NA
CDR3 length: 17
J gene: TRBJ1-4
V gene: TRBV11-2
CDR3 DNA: TGTGCCAGCAGCCCCTCCTATTCTTACAGGGGGAACGAAAAACTGTTTTTT
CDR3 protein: CASSPSYSYRGNEKLFF

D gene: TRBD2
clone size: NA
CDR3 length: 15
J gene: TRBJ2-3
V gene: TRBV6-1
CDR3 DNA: TGTGCCAGCAGTGAAGAAGCGGGGGGCTCAGATACGCAGTATTTT
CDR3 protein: CASSEEAGGSDTQYF

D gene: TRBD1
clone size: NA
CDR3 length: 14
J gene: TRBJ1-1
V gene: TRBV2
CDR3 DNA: TGTGCCAGCGAAGGATTTACAGGGGTGCCTGAAGCTTTCTTT
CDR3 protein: CASEGFTGVPEAFF

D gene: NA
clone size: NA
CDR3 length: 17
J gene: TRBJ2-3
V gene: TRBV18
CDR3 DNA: TGTGCCAGCTCACCACAGCCGCGGGTTGGGGGCACAGATACGCAGTATTTT
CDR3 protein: CASSPQPRVGGTDTQYF

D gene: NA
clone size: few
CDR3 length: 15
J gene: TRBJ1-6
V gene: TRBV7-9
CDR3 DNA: TGTGCCAGCAGCTTACTATCCGGGGGCGGTTCACCCCTCCACTTT
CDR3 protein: CASSLLSGGGSPLHF

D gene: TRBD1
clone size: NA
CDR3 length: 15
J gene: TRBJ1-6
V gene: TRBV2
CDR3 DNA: TGTGCCAGCAGTGAACGGGGACAGAATAATTCACCCCTCCACTTT
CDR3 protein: CASSERGQNNSPLHF

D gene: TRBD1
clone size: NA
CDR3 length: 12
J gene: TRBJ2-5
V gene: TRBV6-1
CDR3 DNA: TGTGCCAGCGGGACAGAACAAGAGACCCAGTACTTC
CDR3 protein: CASGTEQETQYF

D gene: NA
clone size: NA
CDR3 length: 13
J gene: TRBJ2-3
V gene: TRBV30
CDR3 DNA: TGTGCCGTGCTTTGGGGTAGCACAGATACGCAGTATTTT
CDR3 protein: CAVLWGSTDTQYF

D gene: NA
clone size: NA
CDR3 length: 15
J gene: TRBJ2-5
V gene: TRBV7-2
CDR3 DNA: TGTGCCAGCAGCTTACCGTCCCCTTATCAAGAGACCCAGTACTTC
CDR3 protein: CASSLPSPYQETQYF

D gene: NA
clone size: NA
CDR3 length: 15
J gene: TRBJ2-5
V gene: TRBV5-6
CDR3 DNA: TGTGCCAGCATCCTTTGGGATAGGAGCCAAGAGACCCAGTACTTC
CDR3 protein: CASILWDRSQETQYF

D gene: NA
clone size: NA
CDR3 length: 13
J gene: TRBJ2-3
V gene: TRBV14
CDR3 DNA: TGTGCCAGCAGCGACATACGCACAGATACGCAGTATTTT
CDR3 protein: CASSDIRTDTQYF

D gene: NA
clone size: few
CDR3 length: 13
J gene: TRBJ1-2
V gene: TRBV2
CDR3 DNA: TGTGCCAGCAGCCCGGGGGGGTCGGATGGCTACACCTTC
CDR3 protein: CASSPGGSDGYTF

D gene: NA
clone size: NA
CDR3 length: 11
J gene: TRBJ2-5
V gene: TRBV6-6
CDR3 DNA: TGTGCCAGCAGTTATGAGCAGACCCAGTACTTC
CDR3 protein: CASSYEQTQYF

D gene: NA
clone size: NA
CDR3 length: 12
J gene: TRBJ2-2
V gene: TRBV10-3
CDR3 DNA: TGTGCCAGTCAGACGGACACCGGGGAGCTGTTTTTT
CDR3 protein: CASQTDTGELFF

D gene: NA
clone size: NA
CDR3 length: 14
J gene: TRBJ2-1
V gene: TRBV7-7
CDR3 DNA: TGTGCTAGCAGCTTAGCTGCGGAAAACAATGAGCAGTTCTTC
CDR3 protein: CASSLAAENNEQFF

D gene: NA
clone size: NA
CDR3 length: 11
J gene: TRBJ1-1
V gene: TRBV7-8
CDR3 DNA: TGTGCCAGCAGCTTGAGAGGTAAAGCTTTCTTT
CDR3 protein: CASSLRGKAFF

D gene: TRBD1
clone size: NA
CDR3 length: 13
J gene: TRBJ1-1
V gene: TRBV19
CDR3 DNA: TGTGCCACCGCACAGGGGGCTGGCACTGAAGCTTTCTTT
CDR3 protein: CATAQGAGTEAFF

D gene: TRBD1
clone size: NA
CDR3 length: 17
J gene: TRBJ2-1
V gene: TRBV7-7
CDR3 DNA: TGTGCCAGCAGCCCAGTGGGACAGGGGACTTCCTACAATGAGCAGTTCTTC
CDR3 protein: CASSPVGQGTSYNEQFF

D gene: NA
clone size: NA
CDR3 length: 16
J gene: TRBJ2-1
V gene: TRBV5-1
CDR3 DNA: TGCGCCAGCAGCCTCGACCGGACGAGCTCCTACAATGAGCAGTTCTTC
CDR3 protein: CASSLDRTSSYNEQFF

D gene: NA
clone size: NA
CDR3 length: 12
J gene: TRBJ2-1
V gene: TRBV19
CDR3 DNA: TGTGCCAGTAGTACGGACACACGTGAGCAGTTCTTC
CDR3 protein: CASSTDTREQFF

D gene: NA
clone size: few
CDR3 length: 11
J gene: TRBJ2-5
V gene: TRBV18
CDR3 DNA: TGTGCCAGCTCACCTCAAGAGACCCAGTACTTC
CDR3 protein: CASSPQETQYF

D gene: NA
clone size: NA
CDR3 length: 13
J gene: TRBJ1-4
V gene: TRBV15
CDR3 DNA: TGTGCCACCAGCAGAGATGAGCTTGAAAAACTGTTTTTT
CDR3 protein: CATSRDELEKLFF

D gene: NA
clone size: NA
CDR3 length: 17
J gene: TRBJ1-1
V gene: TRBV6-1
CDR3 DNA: TGTGCCAGCAGTGAAGCCCTTGTGACGGCCCTCGACACTGAAGCTTTCTTT
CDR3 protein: CASSEALVTALDTEAFF

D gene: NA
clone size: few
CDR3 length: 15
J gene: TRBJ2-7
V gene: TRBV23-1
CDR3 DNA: TGCGCCAGCAGTCCTCGGGCTAGGGAATCCTACGAGCAGTACTTC
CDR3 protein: CASSPRARESYEQYF

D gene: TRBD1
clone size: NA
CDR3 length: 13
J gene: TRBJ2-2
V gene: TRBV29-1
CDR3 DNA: TGCAGCGTTAACACAGGGGGAACCGGGGAGCTGTTTTTT
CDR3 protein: CSVNTGGTGELFF

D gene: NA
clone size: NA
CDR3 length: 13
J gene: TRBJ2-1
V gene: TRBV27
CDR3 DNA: TGTGCCAGCAGTTTCTATCAAGACAATGAGCAGTTCTTC
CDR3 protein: CASSFYQDNEQFF

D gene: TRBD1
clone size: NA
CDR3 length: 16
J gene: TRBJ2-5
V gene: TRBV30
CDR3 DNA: TGTGCCTGGAGTGTGGGGGACAGGGTGGAAAAAGAGACCCAGTACTTC
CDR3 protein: CAWSVGDRVEKETQYF

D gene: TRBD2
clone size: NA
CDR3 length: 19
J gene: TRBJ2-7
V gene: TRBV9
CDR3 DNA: TGTGCCAGCAGCGTAGGAATTAGCGGGGGGACCGGGGTTCAGGACGAGCAGTACTTC
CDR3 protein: CASSVGISGGTGVQDEQYF

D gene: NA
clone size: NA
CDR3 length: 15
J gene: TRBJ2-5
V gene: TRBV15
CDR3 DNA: TGTGCCACCAGCAGAGATGGGGGGGCCCAAGAGACCCAGTACTTC
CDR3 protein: CATSRDGGAQETQYF

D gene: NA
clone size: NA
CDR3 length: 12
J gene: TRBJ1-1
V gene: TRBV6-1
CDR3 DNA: TGTGCCAGCAAAACAGGGAGCACTGAAGCTTTCTTT
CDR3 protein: CASKTGSTEAFF

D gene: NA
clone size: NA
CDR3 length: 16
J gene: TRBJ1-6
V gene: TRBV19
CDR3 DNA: TGTGCCAGTAGTATCGGGGGTTCGGGCTATAATTCACCCCTCCACTTT
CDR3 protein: CASSIGGSGYNSPLHF

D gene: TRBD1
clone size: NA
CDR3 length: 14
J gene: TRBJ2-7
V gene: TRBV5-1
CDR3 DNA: TGCGCCAGCAGCGTCCCACAGGGGGTGGGCGAGCAGTACTTC
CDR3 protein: CASSVPQGVGEQYF

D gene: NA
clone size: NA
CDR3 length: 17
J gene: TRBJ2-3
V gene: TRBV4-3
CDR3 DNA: TGCGCCAGCAGCTTACAGACGCCGGGACTGGGCACAGATACGCAGTATTTT
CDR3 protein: CASSLQTPGLGTDTQYF

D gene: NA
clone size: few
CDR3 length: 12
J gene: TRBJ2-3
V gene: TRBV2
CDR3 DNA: TGTGCCAGCAGGACTAGCACAGATACGCAGTATTTT
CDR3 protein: CASRTSTDTQYF

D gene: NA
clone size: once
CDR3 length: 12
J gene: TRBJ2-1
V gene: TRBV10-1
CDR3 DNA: TGCGCCAGCAGTGATCCCGACAGGGAGCAGTTCTTC
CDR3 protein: CASSDPDREQFF

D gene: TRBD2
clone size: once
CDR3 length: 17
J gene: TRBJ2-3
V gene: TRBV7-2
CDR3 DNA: TGTGCCAGCAGCTTAAGGTCCCTAGCGGGGGGGCGAGATACGCAGTATTTT
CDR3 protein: CASSLRSLAGGRDTQYF

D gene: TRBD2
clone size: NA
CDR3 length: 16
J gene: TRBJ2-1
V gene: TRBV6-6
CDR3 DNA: TGTGCCAGCGCCAAAGGAGAGACTAGCGGGGTTAGTGAGCAGTTCTTC
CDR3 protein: CASAKGETSGVSEQFF

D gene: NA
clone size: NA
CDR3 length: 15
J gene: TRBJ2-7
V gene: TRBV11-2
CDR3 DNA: TGTGCCAGCAGCTTAGGCGGTAGCGGCCTCTACGAGCAGTACTTC
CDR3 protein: CASSLGGSGLYEQYF

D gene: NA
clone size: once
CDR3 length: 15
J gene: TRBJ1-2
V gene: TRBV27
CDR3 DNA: TGTGCCAGCACCTTCCGGGGGGTCGGGGACTATGGCTACACCTTC
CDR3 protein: CASTFRGVGDYGYTF

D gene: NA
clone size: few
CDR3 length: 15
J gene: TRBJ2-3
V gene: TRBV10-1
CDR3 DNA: TGCGCCAGCATCCTTATCGGTCTCAGCACAGATACGCAGTATTTT
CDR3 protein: CASILIGLSTDTQYF

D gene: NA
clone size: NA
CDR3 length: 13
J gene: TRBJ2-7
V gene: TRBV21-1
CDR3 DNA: TGTGCCATGAGGAGACAGGGGTGGAACGAGCAGTACTTC
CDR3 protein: CAMRRQGWNEQYF

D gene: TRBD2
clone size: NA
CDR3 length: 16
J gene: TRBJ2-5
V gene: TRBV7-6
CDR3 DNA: TGTGCCAGCAGTTTACGGGTAGCTAGCGGGGCAAAGACCCAGTACTTC
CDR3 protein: CASSLRVASGAKTQYF